A selection of T cell receptor beta chains follows, all from one sample in a study of CD8+ T cells in alopecia areata. Only in-frame clones appear in the TCRdb table, and some are missing; sequencing was by immunoSEQ multiplex PCR. The profile shows roughly 180,000 clones, around 51% of them singletons. The sequences come from CD8+ T cells sorted from blood, collected around week 54, from a patient treated with tofacitinib. The receptors shown here come from a human donor with alopecia areata. CDR3s leave out the opening cysteine and the closing phenylalanine or tryptophan. The order of the fields is CDR3 length, V gene, J gene, CDR3 protein.

cdr3_length: 11; v_call: TRBV30; j_call: TRBJ2-7; cdr3_aa: AWSEGGPYEQY
cdr3_length: 13; v_call: TRBV5-1; j_call: TRBJ2-5; cdr3_aa: ASSPTQDQSETQY
cdr3_length: 13; v_call: TRBV7-3; j_call: TRBJ2-2; cdr3_aa: ASSLIATNTGELF
cdr3_length: 13; v_call: TRBV6-5; j_call: TRBJ2-3; cdr3_aa: ASSYSETASGTQY
cdr3_length: 12; v_call: TRBV5-4; j_call: TRBJ1-6; cdr3_aa: ASSLGQGNSPLH
cdr3_length: 11; v_call: TRBV9; j_call: TRBJ2-7; cdr3_aa: ASSVGTNYEQY
cdr3_length: 14; v_call: TRBV4-3; j_call: TRBJ2-3; cdr3_aa: ASSRRLAGGRDTQY
cdr3_length: 11; v_call: TRBV10-3; j_call: TRBJ2-7; cdr3_aa: AISPDRTHEQY
cdr3_length: 13; v_call: TRBV4-3; j_call: TRBJ2-5; cdr3_aa: ASSQGRELQETQY
cdr3_length: 8; v_call: TRBV7-8; j_call: TRBJ2-1; cdr3_aa: ASLGEEQF
cdr3_length: 12; v_call: TRBV10-3; j_call: TRBJ1-6; cdr3_aa: AISVEAGYSPLH
cdr3_length: 12; v_call: TRBV7-8; j_call: TRBJ2-7; cdr3_aa: ASSLGVSSYEQY
cdr3_length: 11; v_call: TRBV27; j_call: TRBJ2-7; cdr3_aa: ASSLGLFYEQY
cdr3_length: 9; v_call: TRBV6-6; j_call: TRBJ2-3; cdr3_aa: ASGGPDTQY
cdr3_length: 12; v_call: TRBV4-1; j_call: TRBJ1-1; cdr3_aa: ASSQPREGTEAF
cdr3_length: 15; v_call: TRBV5-1; j_call: TRBJ2-7; cdr3_aa: ASSVPGRGWYFYEQY
cdr3_length: 11; v_call: TRBV5-1; j_call: TRBJ1-1; cdr3_aa: ASSLRGGTEAF
cdr3_length: 10; v_call: TRBV5-6; j_call: TRBJ2-1; cdr3_aa: ASSPGPLGQF
cdr3_length: 14; v_call: TRBV4-2; j_call: TRBJ1-6; cdr3_aa: ASSQDRTVLNSPLH
cdr3_length: 12; v_call: TRBV4-1; j_call: TRBJ2-7; cdr3_aa: ASSQGPQRDRQY
cdr3_length: 15; v_call: TRBV13; j_call: TRBJ2-4; cdr3_aa: ASSFDGAGGAKNIQY
cdr3_length: 9; v_call: TRBV7-9; j_call: TRBJ2-4; cdr3_aa: ASSYTNIQY
cdr3_length: 11; v_call: TRBV4-1; j_call: TRBJ2-7; cdr3_aa: ASSQVRFYEQY
cdr3_length: 12; v_call: TRBV30; j_call: TRBJ1-1; cdr3_aa: AWSHGLMNTEAF
cdr3_length: 14; v_call: TRBV6-5; j_call: TRBJ1-1; cdr3_aa: ASSYSLDRGNTEAF
cdr3_length: 12; v_call: TRBV27; j_call: TRBJ1-1; cdr3_aa: ASSLRVSNTEAF
cdr3_length: 12; v_call: TRBV6-5; j_call: .; cdr3_aa: ASSYSNPVYEQY
cdr3_length: 12; v_call: TRBV11-2; j_call: TRBJ2-3; cdr3_aa: ASSPWTGGDTQY
cdr3_length: 9; v_call: TRBV20-1; j_call: TRBJ2-5; cdr3_aa: SVATQETQY
cdr3_length: 10; v_call: TRBV29-1; j_call: TRBJ1-1; cdr3_aa: SVTVVNTEAF
cdr3_length: 14; v_call: TRBV30; j_call: TRBJ2-3; cdr3_aa: ACQKKDATSTDTQY